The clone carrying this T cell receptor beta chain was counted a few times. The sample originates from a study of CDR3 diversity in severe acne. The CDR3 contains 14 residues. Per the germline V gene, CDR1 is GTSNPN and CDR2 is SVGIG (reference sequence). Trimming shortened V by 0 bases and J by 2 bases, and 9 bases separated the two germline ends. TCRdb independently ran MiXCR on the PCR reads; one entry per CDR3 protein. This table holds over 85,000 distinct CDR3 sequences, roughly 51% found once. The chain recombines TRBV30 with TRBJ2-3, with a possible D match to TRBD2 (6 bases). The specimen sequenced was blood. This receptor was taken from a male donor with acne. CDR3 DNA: TGTGCCTGGAGTGTGGGCGGGGCCACAGATACGCAGTATTTT. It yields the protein CAWSVGGATDTQYF. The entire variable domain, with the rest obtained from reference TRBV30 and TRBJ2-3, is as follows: SQTIHQWPATLVQPVGSPLSLECTVEGTSNPNLYWYRQAAGRGLQLLFYSVGIGQISSEVPQNLSASRPQDRQFILSSKKLLLSDSGFYLCAWSVGGATDTQYFGPGTRLTVL.